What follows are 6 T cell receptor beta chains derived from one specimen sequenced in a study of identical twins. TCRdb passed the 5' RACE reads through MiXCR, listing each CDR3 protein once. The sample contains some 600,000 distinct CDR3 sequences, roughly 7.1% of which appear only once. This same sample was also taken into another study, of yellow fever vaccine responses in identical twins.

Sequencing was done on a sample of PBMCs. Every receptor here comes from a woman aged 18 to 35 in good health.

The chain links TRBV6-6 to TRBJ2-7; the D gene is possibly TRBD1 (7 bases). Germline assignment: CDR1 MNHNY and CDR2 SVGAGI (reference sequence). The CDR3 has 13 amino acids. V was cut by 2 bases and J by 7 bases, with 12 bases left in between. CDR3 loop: CASSYSRGEEQYV. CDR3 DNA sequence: TGTGCCAGCAGTTACAGCAGGGGGGAAGAGCAGTACGTC.

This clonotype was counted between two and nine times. In nucleotides, the CDR3 is TGTGCCAGCAGCTTAGGATGGAGCACTGAAGCTTTCTTT. This codes for CASSLGWSTEAFF. This chain connects TRBV7-8 to TRBJ1-1; D is unresolved. The CDR3 runs 13 residues. The germline gives CDR1 SGHVS, CDR2 FQNEAQ. The germline V and J ends were trimmed by 1 base and 4 bases, with 7 bases remaining between them.

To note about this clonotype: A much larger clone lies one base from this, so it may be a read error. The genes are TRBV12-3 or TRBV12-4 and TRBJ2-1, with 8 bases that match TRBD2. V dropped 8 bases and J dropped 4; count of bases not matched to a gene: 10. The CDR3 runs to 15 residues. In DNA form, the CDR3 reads TGTGCCAGCCGAGGGGTAGCGGGGCCATACAATGAGCAGTTCTTC. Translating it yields CASRGVAGPYNEQFF.

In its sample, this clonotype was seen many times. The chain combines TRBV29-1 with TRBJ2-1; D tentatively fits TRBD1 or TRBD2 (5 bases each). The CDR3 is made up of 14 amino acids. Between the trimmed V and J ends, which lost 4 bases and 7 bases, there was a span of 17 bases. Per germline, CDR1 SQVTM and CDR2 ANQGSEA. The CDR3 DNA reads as TGCAGCGTTGTCTCGAGGGGAGCAGGAAATGAGCAGTTCTTC. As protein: CSVVSRGAGNEQFF.

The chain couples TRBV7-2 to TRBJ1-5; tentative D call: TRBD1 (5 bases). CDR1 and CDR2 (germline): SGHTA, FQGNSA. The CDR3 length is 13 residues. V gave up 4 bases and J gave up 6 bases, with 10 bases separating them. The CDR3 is CASSSGSRQPQHF. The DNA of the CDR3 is TGTGCCAGCAGCTCAGGGTCCCGTCAGCCCCAGCATTTT.

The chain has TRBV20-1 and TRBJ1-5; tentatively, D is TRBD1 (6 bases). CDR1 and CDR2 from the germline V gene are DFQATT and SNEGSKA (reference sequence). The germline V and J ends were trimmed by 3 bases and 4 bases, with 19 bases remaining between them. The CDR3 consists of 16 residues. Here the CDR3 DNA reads TGCAGTGCTAGCCCTGACAGGAGTTGGCGGAATCAGCCCCAGCATTTT. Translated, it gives CSASPDRSWRNQPQHF.